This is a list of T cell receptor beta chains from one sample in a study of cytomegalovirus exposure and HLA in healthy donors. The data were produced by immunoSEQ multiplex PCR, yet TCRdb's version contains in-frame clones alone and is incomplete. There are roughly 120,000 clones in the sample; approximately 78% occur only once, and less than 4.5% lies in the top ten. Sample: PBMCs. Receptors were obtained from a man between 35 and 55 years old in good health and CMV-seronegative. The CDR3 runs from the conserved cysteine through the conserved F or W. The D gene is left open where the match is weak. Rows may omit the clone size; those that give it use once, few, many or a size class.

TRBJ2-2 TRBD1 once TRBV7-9 CSSSFTGDFTGELFF TGTTCCAGCAGCTTTACAGGGGATTTCACCGGGGAGCTGTTTTTT
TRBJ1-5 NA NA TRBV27 CASSSSLSNQPQHF TGTGCCAGCAGTTCTTCACTTTCCAATCAGCCCCAGCATTTT
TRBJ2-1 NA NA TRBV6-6 CASSYLGGEQFF TGTGCCAGCAGTTACCTAGGGGGTGAGCAGTTCTTC
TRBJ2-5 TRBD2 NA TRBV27 CASSRTRVSKETQYF TGTGCCAGCAGCCGGACTAGAGTCTCAAAAGAGACCCAGTACTTC
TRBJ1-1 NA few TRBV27 CASTPRGIGMNTEAFF TGTGCCAGCACCCCAAGGGGGATTGGCATGAACACTGAAGCTTTCTTT
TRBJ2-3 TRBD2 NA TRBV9 CASSVETSGGTDTQYF TGTGCCAGCAGCGTAGAGACTAGCGGGGGCACAGATACGCAGTATTTT
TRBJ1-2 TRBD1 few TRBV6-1 CASSGTGGPYGYTF TGTGCCAGCAGTGGAACAGGGGGCCCGTATGGCTACACCTTC
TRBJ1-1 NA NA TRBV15 CATSRGEVGNTEAFF TGTGCCACCAGCAGAGGAGAGGTGGGGAACACTGAAGCTTTCTTT
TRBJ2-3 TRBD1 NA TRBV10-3 CAIRGTGPYTQYF TGTGCCATCAGGGGGACAGGGCCGTATACGCAGTATTTT
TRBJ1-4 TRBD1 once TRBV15 CATSRDGRQGFSEKLFF TGTGCCACCAGCAGAGACGGTAGACAGGGATTCTCTGAAAAACTGTTTTTT
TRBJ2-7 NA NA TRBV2 CASSEFLLGSSYEQYF TGTGCCAGCAGTGAATTTCTTTTGGGGAGCTCCTACGAGCAGTACTTC
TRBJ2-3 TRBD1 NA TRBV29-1 CSAGQGDTQYF TGCAGCGCCGGACAGGGGGATACGCAGTATTTT
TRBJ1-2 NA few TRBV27 CASSFFGGTNYGYTF TGTGCCAGCAGTTTTTTTGGGGGGACTAACTATGGCTACACCTTC
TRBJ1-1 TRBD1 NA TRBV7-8 CASSYQGGNTEAFF TGTGCCAGCAGCTATCAGGGGGGAAACACTGAAGCTTTCTTT
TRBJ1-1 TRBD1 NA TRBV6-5 CASRGGLGLEAFF TGTGCCAGCAGAGGGGGCCTGGGCCTTGAAGCTTTCTTT
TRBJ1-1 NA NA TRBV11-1 CASSLSGGQGKLNTEAFF TGTGCCAGCAGCTTAAGTGGAGGGCAGGGAAAGTTGAACACTGAAGCTTTCTTT
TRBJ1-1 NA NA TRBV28 CASSLGGNTEAFF TGTGCCAGCAGTTTAGGAGGTAACACTGAAGCTTTCTTT
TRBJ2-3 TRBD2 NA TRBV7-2 CASRSAREAGSYF TGTGCCAGCAGGTCCGCCCGGGAGGCAGGATCGTATTTT
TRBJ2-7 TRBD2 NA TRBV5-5 CASSLAGGTYEQYF TGTGCCAGCAGTCTAGCGGGGGGGACTTACGAGCAGTACTTC
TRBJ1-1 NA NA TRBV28 CASSYVQLNTEAFF TGTGCCAGCAGCTATGTACAGTTGAACACTGAAGCTTTCTTT
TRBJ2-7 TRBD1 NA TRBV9 CASSSGTGVIYEQYF TGTGCCAGCAGTTCCGGGACAGGGGTTATCTACGAGCAGTACTTC
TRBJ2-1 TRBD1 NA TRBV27 CASSLRATGHEQFF TGTGCCAGCAGTTTAAGGGCGACAGGGCATGAGCAGTTCTTC
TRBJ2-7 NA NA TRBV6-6 CASKFSGTTYEQYF TGTGCCAGCAAATTTTCCGGGACAACCTACGAGCAGTACTTC
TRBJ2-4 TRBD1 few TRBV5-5 CASSPLHRGKNIQYF TGTGCCAGCAGCCCTCTTCACAGGGGGAAAAACATTCAGTACTTC
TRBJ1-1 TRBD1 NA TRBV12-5 CASGLLQGARTEAFF TGTGCTAGTGGTTTGTTACAGGGGGCGCGGACTGAAGCTTTCTTT
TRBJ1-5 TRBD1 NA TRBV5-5 CASSSAGGFELSNQPQHF TGTGCCAGCAGCTCTGCAGGGGGTTTCGAACTTAGCAATCAGCCCCAGCATTTT
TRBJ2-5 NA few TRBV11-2 CASSQRVGSQGETQYF TGTGCCAGCAGCCAGCGAGTCGGGTCCCAGGGAGAGACCCAGTACTTC
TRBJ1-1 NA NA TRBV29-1 CSVTWVNTEAFF TGCAGCGTGACTTGGGTGAACACTGAAGCTTTCTTT
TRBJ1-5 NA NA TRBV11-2 CASSFGVSNQPQHF TGTGCCAGCAGCTTCGGGGTAAGCAATCAGCCCCAGCATTTT
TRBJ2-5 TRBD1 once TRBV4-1 CASSIPGVGGTGETQYF TGCGCCAGCAGCATCCCTGGGGTAGGCGGGACAGGAGAGACCCAGTACTTC
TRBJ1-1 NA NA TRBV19 CASSMAGGSGAFF TGTGCCAGTAGTATGGCGGGAGGCTCGGGTGCTTTCTTT
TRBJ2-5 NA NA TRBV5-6 CASNYDRGETQYF TGTGCCAGCAACTACGACCGGGGAGAGACCCAGTACTTC
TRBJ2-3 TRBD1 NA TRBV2 CASSRDRSTDTQYF TGTGCCAGCAGCAGGGACAGGAGCACAGATACGCAGTATTTT
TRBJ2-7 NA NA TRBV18 CASSLVGASYEQYF TGTGCCAGCTCCTTGGTGGGCGCCTCCTACGAGCAGTACTTC
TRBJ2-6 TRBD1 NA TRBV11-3 CASSPGQGSSSGANGLTF TGTGCCAGCAGCCCAGGACAGGGGAGTTCGTCTGGGGCCAACGGCCTGACTTTC
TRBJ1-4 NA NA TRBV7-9 CASSFNGNEKLFF TGTGCCAGCAGCTTTAACGGTAATGAAAAACTGTTTTTT